Listed below are T cell receptor beta chains from one sample, sequenced in a study of T cells in Graves' hyperthyroidism and ophthalmopathy. TCRdb fed the multiplex PCR reads into MiXCR, producing one record per CDR3 protein. The sample contains more than 500,000 distinct CDR3 sequences, 35% to 50% of which appear only once. Sequences were obtained from peripheral blood or thyroid tissue (not recorded which). The receptors were gathered from an adult woman with Graves' disease, either hyperthyroidism or ophthalmopathy (not recorded which). Each CDR3 is given with its conserved first and last residue. The order of the fields is J gene, V gene, D gene, clone size, CDR3 protein, CDR3 DNA. D genes are given only for firm matches. Some rows mark clone size as missing; the rest say once, few, many or name a class of expanded clone.

TRBJ1-2,TRBV10-2,-,-,CASRPPTVGYGYTF,TGCGCCAGTAGGCCACCCACCGTGGGTTATGGCTACACCTTC
TRBJ2-7,TRBV20-1,-,-,CSASIEQYF,TGCAGTGCTAGTATCGAGCAGTACTTC
TRBJ1-2,TRBV7-9,-,-,CASRQGGPTMGYTF,TGTGCCAGCAGGCAGGGAGGCCCTACTATGGGCTACACCTTC
TRBJ2-5,TRBV10-3,TRBD1,many,CATDSDRRSLAQYF,TGTGCCACCGACTCGGACAGGAGATCCTTGGCCCAGTACTTC
TRBJ1-1,TRBV7-8,-,many,CASSLLTQYTEAFF,TGTGCCAGCAGCTTACTGACACAGTACACTGAAGCTTTCTTT
TRBJ1-1,TRBV20-1,-,-,CSARDLGDSTEAFF,TGCAGTGCTAGAGATCTAGGGGATTCGACTGAAGCTTTCTTT
TRBJ1-1,TRBV18,-,-,CASSPPSRARNTEAFF,TGTGCCAGCTCACCACCTTCAAGGGCAAGGAACACTGAAGCTTTCTTT
TRBJ2-2,TRBV6-5,-,-,CASSYRDTGELLF,TGTGCCAGCAGTTACCGGGACACCGGGGAGCTGCTTTTT
TRBJ1-3,TRBV9,-,few,CASSVERSPGLGNTIYF,TGTGCCAGCAGCGTAGAAAGATCTCCCGGGCTGGGAAACACCATATATTTT
TRBJ1-1,TRBV12-3/TRBV12-4,-,many,CASSLVQGARAEAFF,TGTGCCAGCAGTTTAGTACAGGGCGCAAGGGCTGAAGCTTTCTTT
TRBJ1-6,TRBV20-1,-,-,CSGREGNSPLHF,TGCAGTGGTAGGGAGGGTAATTCACCCCTCCACTTT
TRBJ2-7,TRBV12-3/TRBV12-4,TRBD2,many,CASSPLAGAGEQYF,TGTGCCAGCAGCCCCTTAGCGGGAGCCGGCGAGCAGTACTTC
TRBJ2-7,TRBV20-1,-,many,CSARGLADRTYEQYF,TGCAGTGCTAGAGGGCTAGCGGACAGAACCTACGAGCAGTACTTC
TRBJ1-6,TRBV6-1,TRBD1,once,CASSDGQGASPLHF,TGTGCCAGCAGTGATGGACAGGGGGCTTCACCCCTCCACTTT
TRBJ2-7,TRBV29-1,TRBD1,many,CSGGPGTGREQYF,TGCAGCGGGGGCCCCGGGACAGGAAGGGAGCAGTACTTC
TRBJ1-2,TRBV24-1,TRBD1,-,CATSDPTGVNYGYTF,TGTGCCACCAGTGACCCGACAGGGGTGAACTATGGCTACACCTTC
TRBJ2-7,TRBV7-6,TRBD1,-,CASSLTYRGRKYEQYF,TGTGCCAGCAGCTTAACTTACAGGGGGCGCAAATACGAGCAGTACTTC
TRBJ2-5,TRBV10-3,-,-,CAISGRASGGETQYF,TGTGCCATCAGTGGTAGGGCAAGCGGCGGAGAGACCCAGTACTTC
TRBJ2-5,TRBV9,TRBD2,few,CASSGAPQETQYF,TGTGCTAGTAGCGGGGCCCCTCAAGAGACCCAGTACTTC
TRBJ2-7,TRBV9,-,few,CASSVSPGDAYEQYF,TGTGCCAGCAGCGTATCTCCAGGGGACGCCTACGAGCAGTACTTC
TRBJ2-7,TRBV10-3,-,-,CAIRPLGSYEQYF,TGTGCCATCAGACCCCTAGGAAGTTACGAGCAGTACTTC
TRBJ2-7,TRBV7-2,-,many,CASSFIAGAYEQYF,TGTGCCAGCAGCTTTATTGCAGGAGCCTACGAGCAGTACTTC
TRBJ2-5,TRBV2,TRBD1,-,CASRLDRGEETQYF,TGTGCCAGCAGGTTGGACAGGGGGGAGGAGACCCAGTACTTC
TRBJ2-5,TRBV2,TRBD2,many,CASSGTSGNQETQYF,TGTGCCAGCAGTGGGACTAGCGGGAACCAAGAGACCCAGTACTTC
TRBJ1-5,TRBV6-6,TRBD1,many,CVSQGASNQPQHF,TGTGTTAGTCAGGGGGCGTCTAATCAGCCCCAGCATTTT
TRBJ2-7,TRBV7-9,TRBD1,many,CASRRDREDYEQYF,TGTGCCAGTCGCCGGGACAGGGAAGATTACGAGCAGTACTTC
TRBJ2-2,TRBV5-4,TRBD2,many,CASSLRGGRGVGELFF,TGTGCCAGCAGCTTGCGAGGCGGGAGGGGTGTCGGGGAGCTGTTTTTT
TRBJ2-7,TRBV29-1,-,-,CAWSVGAGISYEQYF,TGTGCCTGGAGTGTGGGGGCAGGGATCTCCTACGAGCAGTACTTC
TRBJ2-5,TRBV7-3,TRBD2,-,CASSSSGRAETQYF,TGTGCCAGCAGCTCTAGCGGGAGGGCAGAGACCCAGTACTTC
TRBJ1-3,TRBV5-1,-,many,CASRQDAAISGNTIYF,TGCGCCAGCCGACAGGATGCCGCCATCTCTGGAAACACCATATATTTT
TRBJ1-6,TRBV20-1,-,-,CSATDFPSPLHF,TGCAGTGCTACGGACTTTCCATCACCCCTCCACTTT
TRBJ1-6,TRBV9,-,-,CASSVGGVGIGAPLHF,TGTGCCAGCAGCGTAGGTGGCGTTGGAATCGGGGCACCCCTCCACTTT
TRBJ1-1,TRBV7-9,-,once,CASSLEKRYTEAFF,TGTGCCAGCAGCTTAGAGAAGAGGTATACTGAAGCTTTCTTT
TRBJ1-3,TRBV12-3/TRBV12-4,-,-,CASSPWQGQTSNSGNTIYF,TGTGCCAGCAGTCCCTGGCAGGGGCAGACCTCGAACTCTGGAAACACCATATATTTT
TRBJ1-1,TRBV20-1,-,-,CSAIAGDPEAFF,TGCAGTGCTATTGCAGGGGATCCTGAAGCTTTCTTT
TRBJ1-2,TRBV4-1,-,many,CASSQGEVLPGYTF,TGCGCCAGCAGCCAAGGGGAGGTTTTGCCGGGCTACACCTTC
TRBJ1-2,TRBV6-5,-,many,CASSPPGRAGYTF,TGTGCCAGCAGTCCCCCCGGCAGGGCTGGCTACACCTTC
TRBJ2-5,TRBV15,TRBD2,many,CATSSGTIQETQYF,TGTGCCACCAGCAGTGGGACTATCCAAGAGACCCAGTACTTC
TRBJ2-7,TRBV6-1,-,many,CASSRAGHYEQYF,TGTGCCAGCAGTCGGGCAGGGCACTACGAGCAGTACTTC
TRBJ2-5,TRBV7-3,-,many,CASSLQEEGTQYF,TGTGCCAGCAGCCTACAGGAGGAGGGGACCCAGTACTTC
TRBJ1-5,TRBV19,-,-,CASSTGTNNQPQHF,TGTGCCAGTAGCACCGGGACAAATAATCAGCCCCAGCATTTT